The present T cell receptor beta chain was sequenced within a study of beta chain features in type 1 diabetes. Every isolated RNA sample was fully reverse transcribed, so sequencing captured expressed TCRB transcripts. The table came from immunoSEQ multiplex PCR; TCRdb's copy has only in-frame clones and leaves some out. The sample contains about 230,000 clones, 9.6% of which appear only once. Trimming removed 2 bases at V and 0 bases at J, with 8 bases between. Germline lookup yields CDR1 SGHRS and CDR2 YFSETQ. The CDR3 totals 14 residues. Sequences were obtained from naive CD4+ T cells from blood. This TCR was recovered from a woman younger than 35 in good health. V usage is TRBV5-1 and J usage is TRBJ1-1, with a weak D call TRBD1 (5 bases). The CDR3 DNA is TGCGCCAGCAGCTTCGGACAACTGAACACTGAAGCTTTCTTT. This gives the protein CASSFGQLNTEAFF. The full variable domain, in which reference TRBV5-1 and TRBJ1-1 provide the parts outside the CDR3, is KAGVTQTPRYLIKTRGQQVTLSCSPISGHRSVSWYQQTPGQGLQFLFEYFSETQRNKGNFPGRFSGRQFSNSRSEMNVSTLELGDSALYLCASSFGQLNTEAFFGQGTRLTVV.